This entry describes one TCR beta chain. Its specificity is not known. The CDR3 loop spans 15 amino acids. CDR1 and CDR2 from the germline V gene are SGHRS and YFSETQ. 5' RACE with UMI labels generated the TRB cDNA libraries. After re-calling the 5' RACE reads, TCRdb lists one entry per CDR3 protein, DNA absent. Found here are 100,000 to 150,000 distinct CDR3 sequences; the top ten clones hold around 0.62%. Naive CD8+ T cells showed CD45RO-CCR7+CD27+CD95-. This sample was taken from a study of CXCR3-negative and CXCR3-positive naive CD8 T cells. On the study more broadly: The dataset comprises 120 million to 150 million TRB reads in total, with about 1.5 +/- 0.3 million reads per library. Study-wide findings and caveats: Naive subsets expressed similar surface CD5; TRB CDR3 features served to infer TCR strength. Both of the naive subsets showed about the same high diversity, but memory CD8+ cells had much less. Higher TRB CDR3 hydrophobicity marked CXCR3-positive naive cells relative to CXCR3-negative naive cells.

The chain has TRBV5-1 and TRBJ1-2; the D call from TCRdb, TRBD1, cannot be confirmed without DNA. The TCR originated in a human donor in good health. Some clones in this sample may be carry-over from other donors' samples. Sequencing used naive CXCR3+ CD8+ T cells from blood. The subset denotes: CD45RO-CCR7+CD27+CD95- naive CD8+ T cells expressing CXCR3 (TNR3+). CDR3 loop: CASSFQGAPNYGYTF.